Sequencing of this TCR beta chain was carried out in a study of T cell repertoires in aging, cancer and after chemotherapy. Peripheral blood genomic DNA, not sorted cells or RNA, was the template. Trimming shortened V by 7 bases and J by 7 bases, and 17 bases separated the two germline ends. Per germline, CDR1 SGHTA and CDR2 FQGNSA. The CDR3 extends over 14 amino acids. TRB rearrangements spanning V, D and J were amplified using mixed TRB-A/B primers. MiXCR, run by TCRdb on the multiplex PCR reads, gives a single entry per CDR3 protein. This table holds roughly 8,100 distinct CDR3 sequences, around 30% found once.

The sequence was obtained from a human donor in good health. The rearrangement uses TRBV7-2 and TRBJ2-1, with D possibly being TRBD2 (6 bases). The specimen sequenced was blood. The CDR3 DNA sequence: TGTGCCAGCATAGGCGGGGACCCGGGGAATGAGCAGTTCTTC. Translating gives CASIGGDPGNEQFF.